This T cell receptor (beta chain) originates from a study of cytomegalovirus exposure and HLA in healthy donors. Trimming cost V 2 bases and J 2 bases, with 11 bases left between them. CDR3 length: 15 residues. Germline CDR1 is MNHNY and CDR2 is SVGAGI (reference sequence). Healthy donors of bone marrow made up the group. This clone was observed a few times. Its antigen is as yet unknown. PCR employed 60 Vbeta and 13 Jbeta primers. Here immunoSEQ multiplex PCR was the method, and the copy in TCRdb shows in-frame clones only, minus some. Seen here are more than 150,000 clones, around 86% observed once, and the top ten hold approximately 0.8%. Points from the study as a whole: The study labeled fewer than 200 TCR beta chains cytomegalovirus-associated.

Sequencing was carried out using PBMCs. This rearrangement joins TRBV6-6 to TRBJ2-3; no firm D call. This receptor was obtained from a woman younger than 30 in good health and CMV-seronegative. CDR3 residues: CASSYGQHYTDTQYF. In DNA form, the CDR3 reads TGTGCCAGCAGTTACGGTCAGCACTACACAGATACGCAGTATTTT.